This T cell receptor beta chain was profiled in a study of blood T cell repertoires in COVID-19. Across the whole study: Acute and convalescent COVID-19 specimens originated in the United States, Italy and Spain. PBMCs, B-cell-depleted T cells, or T cells were the source of the cDNA or gDNA that made up the material.

In its sample, this clone ranks as medium-sized (0.01 to 0.1%). In the original analysis: Scientists estimated how many nucleated cells there were by amplifying reference gene primers. The table came from immunoSEQ multiplex PCR; TCRdb's copy has only in-frame clones and leaves some out. The DNA gave D and trimming, while V, J and clone size come from that table. Among roughly 250,000 clones listed, more than 70% were seen once. After removal of 6 bases from V and 8 bases from J, the junction contained 12 bases not matched to a gene. This CDR3 has 14 residues. Germline loops: CDR1 KGHSH, CDR2 LQKENI. The genes are TRBV18 and TRBJ1-1; TRBD1 matches 7 bases. The TCR originated in a man aged 35 to 55 with active or convalescent COVID-19. Sequencing was done on a sample of peripheral blood. As DNA, the CDR3 is TGTGCCAGCTCCCGTCGACAGGGAGAGGAGGAAGCTTTCTTT. It is translated as CASSRRQGEEEAFF.